This T cell receptor (beta chain) originates from a study of cytomegalovirus exposure and HLA in healthy donors. Study-level information: A prior analysis found roughly 110 million unique TCR beta sequences from roughly 180 million T cells.

General observations from the study: In a later analysis, TCR beta V- and J-gene trimming was associated with a missense DCLRE1C variant. Most TCR beta V segments were productive about 90% or about 30% of the time in an earlier analysis. In a later analysis, HLA-associated TCR beta chains were more clonally expanded than equally common others.

With regard to this clone: What it recognizes is unknown.

The PCR contained 60 Vbeta and 13 Jbeta primers. TCRdb's copy holds only in-frame clones and misses some; the assay was immunoSEQ multiplex PCR. The table lists approximately 140,000 clones, 61% of them singletons. Sequencing was done on a sample of PBMCs. This receptor was obtained from a male donor in good health and CMV-seronegative.

CDR3 DNA sequence: TGTGCCAGTAGTATACAGGGGATAGAAAACTATGGCTACACCTTC. As protein: CASSIQGIENYGYTF. V usage is TRBV19 and J usage is TRBJ1-2, with D tentatively TRBD1 (6 bases). Germline assignment: CDR1 LNHDA and CDR2 SQIVND (reference sequence). Trimming shortened V by 2 bases and J by 2 bases, and 12 bases separated the two germline ends. The CDR3 consists of 15 residues.